The sequence of this T cell receptor beta chain was determined in a study of shared clonotypes between healthy human individuals. Across the study: Participating donors consisted of a couple of women and a few men aged 18 to 49.

Profiling relied on immunoSEQ multiplex PCR, and the TCRdb table lists in-frame clones only, not all of them. This table has 800,000 to 950,000 clones, approximately 96% appearing once. Remarks on this clone: This specimen includes other DNA sequences encoding the same CDR3.

CDR3 length: 13 amino acids. CDR1 and CDR2 (germline): MNHEY, SMNVEV (reference sequence). The V end lost 6 bases, the J end lost 2 bases, and 8 bases lay between the germline ends. The naive CD8 fraction comprised CD45RO-negative cells positively selected for CCR7 and excluded terminally differentiated effector memory CD45RA+ cells. Every one of the donors was a Caucasian adult that lived in Nashville, Tennessee. The material sequenced was naive CD8+ T cells sorted from blood. The receptor comes from a man younger than 40 in good health. The chain couples TRBV27 to TRBJ1-5; D is uncertain. The CDR3 nucleotides are TGTGCCAGCAGCCTCTTTGGCAATCAGCCCCAGCATTTT. Its protein product is CASSLFGNQPQHF.